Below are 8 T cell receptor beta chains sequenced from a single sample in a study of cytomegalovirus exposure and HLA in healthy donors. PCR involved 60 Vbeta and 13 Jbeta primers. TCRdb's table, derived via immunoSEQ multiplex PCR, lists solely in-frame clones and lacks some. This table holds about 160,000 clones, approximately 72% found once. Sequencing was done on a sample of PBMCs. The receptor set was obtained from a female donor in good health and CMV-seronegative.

The chain's CDR3 is CASSPYQGGVDQPQHF. CDR3 nucleotide sequence: TGTGCCAGCTCACCCTATCAGGGTGGAGTGGATCAGCCCCAGCATTTT. This chain uses TRBV18 with TRBJ1-5; maybe TRBD1 (5 bases). The V gene's germline CDR1 is KGHSH and CDR2 LQKENI. Trimming stripped 3 bases from V and 5 bases from J, with 17 bases between. This CDR3 has 16 amino acids.

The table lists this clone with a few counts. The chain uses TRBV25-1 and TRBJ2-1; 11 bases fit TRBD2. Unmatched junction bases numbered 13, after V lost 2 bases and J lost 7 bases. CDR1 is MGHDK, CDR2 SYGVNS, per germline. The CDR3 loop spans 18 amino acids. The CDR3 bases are TGTGCCAGCAGTGAACGCAGGGAACTAGCGGGAGTTAGTAATGAGCAGTTCTTC. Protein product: CASSERRELAGVSNEQFF.

The CDR3: CASSADSAYGYTF. CDR3 sequence (DNA): TGTGCCAGCAGCGCTGACAGTGCCTATGGCTACACCTTC. The genes are TRBV2 and TRBJ1-2; D is possibly TRBD1 (5 bases). Germline assignment: CDR1 SNHLY and CDR2 FYNNEI. Trimming cost V 6 bases and J 4 bases, with 12 bases left between them. This CDR3 has 13 amino acids.

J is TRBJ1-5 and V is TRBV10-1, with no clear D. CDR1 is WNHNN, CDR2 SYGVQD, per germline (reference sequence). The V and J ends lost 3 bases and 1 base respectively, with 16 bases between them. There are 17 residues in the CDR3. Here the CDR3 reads CASSDPRGIGSNQPQHF. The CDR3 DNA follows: TGCGCCAGCAGTGACCCACGCGGGATAGGGAGCAATCAGCCCCAGCATTTT.

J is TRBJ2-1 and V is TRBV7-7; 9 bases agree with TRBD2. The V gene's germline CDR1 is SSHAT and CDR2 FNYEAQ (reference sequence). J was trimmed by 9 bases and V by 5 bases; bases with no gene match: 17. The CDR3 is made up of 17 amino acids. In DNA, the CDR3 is TGTGCCAGCAGCCTCAATACCGGGACTAGCAGTTGGGGTGAGCAGTTCTTC. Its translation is CASSLNTGTSSWGEQFF.

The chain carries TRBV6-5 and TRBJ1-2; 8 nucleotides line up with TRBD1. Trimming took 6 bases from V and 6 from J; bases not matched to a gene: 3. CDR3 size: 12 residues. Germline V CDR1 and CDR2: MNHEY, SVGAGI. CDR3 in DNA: TGTGCCAGCAGCTTGGACAGGGATGGCTACACCTTC. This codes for CASSLDRDGYTF.

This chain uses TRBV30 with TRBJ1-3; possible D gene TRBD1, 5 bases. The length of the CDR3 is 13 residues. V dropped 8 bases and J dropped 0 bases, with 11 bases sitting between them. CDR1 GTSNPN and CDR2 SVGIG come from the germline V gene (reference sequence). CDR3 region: CAGGYSSGNTIYF. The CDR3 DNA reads TGTGCCGGGGGGTATAGCTCTGGAAACACCATATATTTT.

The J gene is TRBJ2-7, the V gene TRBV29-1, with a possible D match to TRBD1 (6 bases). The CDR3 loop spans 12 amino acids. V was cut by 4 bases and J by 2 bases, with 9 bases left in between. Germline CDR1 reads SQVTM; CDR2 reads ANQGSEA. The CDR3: CSVVTGTYEQYF. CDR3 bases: TGCAGCGTTGTAACAGGGACCTACGAGCAGTACTTC.